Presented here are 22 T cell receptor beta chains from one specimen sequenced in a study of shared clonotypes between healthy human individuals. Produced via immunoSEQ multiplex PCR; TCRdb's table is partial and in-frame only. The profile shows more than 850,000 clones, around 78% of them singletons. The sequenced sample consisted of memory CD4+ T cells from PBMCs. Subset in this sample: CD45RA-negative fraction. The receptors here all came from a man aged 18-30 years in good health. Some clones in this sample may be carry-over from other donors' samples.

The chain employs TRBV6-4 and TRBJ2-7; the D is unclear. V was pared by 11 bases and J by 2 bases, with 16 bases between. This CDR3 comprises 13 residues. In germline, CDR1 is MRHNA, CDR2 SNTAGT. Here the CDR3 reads CAPRREWPYEQYF. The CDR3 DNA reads TGTGCCCCTAGGCGAGAATGGCCCTACGAGCAGTACTTC.

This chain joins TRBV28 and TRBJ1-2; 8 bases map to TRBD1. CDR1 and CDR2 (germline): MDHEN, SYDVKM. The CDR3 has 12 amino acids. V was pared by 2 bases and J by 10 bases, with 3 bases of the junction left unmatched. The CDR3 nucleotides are TGTGCCAGCAGTTTAAGGACAGGGAACTACACCTTC. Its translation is CASSLRTGNYTF.

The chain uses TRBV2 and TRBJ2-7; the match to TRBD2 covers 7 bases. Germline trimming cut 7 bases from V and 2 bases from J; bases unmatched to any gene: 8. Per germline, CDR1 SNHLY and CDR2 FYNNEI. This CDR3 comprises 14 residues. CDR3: CASTVGLGPYEQYF. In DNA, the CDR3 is TGTGCCAGCACTGTAGGACTAGGGCCCTACGAGCAGTACTTC.

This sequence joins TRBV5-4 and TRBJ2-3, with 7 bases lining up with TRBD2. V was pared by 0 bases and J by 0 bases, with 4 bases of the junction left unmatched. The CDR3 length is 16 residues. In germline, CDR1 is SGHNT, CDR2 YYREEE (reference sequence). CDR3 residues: CASSLALAGSTDTQYF. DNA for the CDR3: TGTGCCAGCAGCTTGGCCTTAGCGGGCAGCACAGATACGCAGTATTTT.

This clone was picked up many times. The CDR3 nucleotides are TGCGCCAGCAGCCCAAATACGCAGGGGGGCGGGAATGAGCAGTTCTTC. It is translated as CASSPNTQGGGNEQFF. The rearrangement links TRBV5-1 to TRBJ2-1, with D possibly being TRBD1 (7 bases). V lost 4 bases and J lost 7, with 21 bases in between. The CDR3 loop spans 16 amino acids. Germline CDR1 and CDR2: SGHRS and YFSETQ.

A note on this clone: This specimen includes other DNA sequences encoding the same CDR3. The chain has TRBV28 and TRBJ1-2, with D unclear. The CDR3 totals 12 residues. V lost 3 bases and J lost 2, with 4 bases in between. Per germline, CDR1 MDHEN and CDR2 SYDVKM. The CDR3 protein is CASSLENYGYTF. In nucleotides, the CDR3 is TGTGCCAGCAGTTTGGAAAACTATGGCTACACCTTC.

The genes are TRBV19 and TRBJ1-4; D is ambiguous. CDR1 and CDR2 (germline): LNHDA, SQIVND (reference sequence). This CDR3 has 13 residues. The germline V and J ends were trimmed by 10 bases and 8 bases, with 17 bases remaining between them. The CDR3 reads CATGRQVGEKLFF. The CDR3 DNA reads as TGTGCCACCGGACGGCAGGTTGGCGAAAAACTGTTTTTT.

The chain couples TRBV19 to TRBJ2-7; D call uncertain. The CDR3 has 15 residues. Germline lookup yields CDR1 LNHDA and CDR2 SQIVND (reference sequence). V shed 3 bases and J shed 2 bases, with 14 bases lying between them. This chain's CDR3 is CASSIGAPGPYEQYF. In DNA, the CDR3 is TGTGCCAGTAGTATTGGCGCGCCGGGCCCCTACGAGCAGTACTTC.

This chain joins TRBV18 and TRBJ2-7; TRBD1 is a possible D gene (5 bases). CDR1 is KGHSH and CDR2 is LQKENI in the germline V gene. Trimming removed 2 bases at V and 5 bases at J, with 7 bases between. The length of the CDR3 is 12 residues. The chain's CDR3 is CASSPWGDEQYF. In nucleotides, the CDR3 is TGTGCCAGCTCACCATGGGGCGACGAGCAGTACTTC.

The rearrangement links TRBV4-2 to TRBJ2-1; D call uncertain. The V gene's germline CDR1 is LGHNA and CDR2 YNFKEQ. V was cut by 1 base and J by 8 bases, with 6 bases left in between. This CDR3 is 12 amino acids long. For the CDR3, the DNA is TGTGCCAGCAGCCAAGTTAGGGATGAGCAGTTCTTC. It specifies CASSQVRDEQFF.

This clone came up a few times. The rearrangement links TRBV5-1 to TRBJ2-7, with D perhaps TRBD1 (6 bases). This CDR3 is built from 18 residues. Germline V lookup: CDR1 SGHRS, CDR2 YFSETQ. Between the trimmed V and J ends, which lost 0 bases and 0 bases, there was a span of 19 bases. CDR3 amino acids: CASSLEAPTGAVSYEQYF. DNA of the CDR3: TGCGCCAGCAGCTTGGAGGCCCCGACAGGAGCAGTCTCCTACGAGCAGTACTTC.

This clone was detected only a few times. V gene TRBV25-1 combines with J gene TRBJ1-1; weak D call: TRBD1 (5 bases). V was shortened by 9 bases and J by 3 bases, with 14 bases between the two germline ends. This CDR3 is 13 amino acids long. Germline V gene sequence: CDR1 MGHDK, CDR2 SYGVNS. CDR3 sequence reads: CASRIGGDTEAFF. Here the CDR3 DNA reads TGTGCCAGTCGGATCGGGGGTGACACTGAAGCTTTCTTT.

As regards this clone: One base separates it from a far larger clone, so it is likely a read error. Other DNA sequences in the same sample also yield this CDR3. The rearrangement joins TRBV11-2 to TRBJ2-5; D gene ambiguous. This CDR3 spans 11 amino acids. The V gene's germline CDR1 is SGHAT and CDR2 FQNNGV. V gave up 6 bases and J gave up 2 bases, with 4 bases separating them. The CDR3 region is CASRLQETQYF. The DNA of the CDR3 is TGTGCCAGCAGACTTCAAGAGACCCAGTACTTC.

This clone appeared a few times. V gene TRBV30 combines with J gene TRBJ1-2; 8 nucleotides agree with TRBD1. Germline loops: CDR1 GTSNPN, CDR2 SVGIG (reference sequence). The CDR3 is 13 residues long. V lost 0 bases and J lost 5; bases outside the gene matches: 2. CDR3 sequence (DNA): TGTGCCTGGAGTGTAAACAGGGGGTATGGCTACACCTTC. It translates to CAWSVNRGYGYTF.

The CDR3, as DNA: TGTGCCAGCAGTTCACTAACGGAACTAGCGGATTACAATGAGCAGTTCTTC. Protein product: CASSSLTELADYNEQFF. The chain joins TRBV27 to TRBJ2-1; 8 bases align to TRBD2. Trimming cost V 4 bases and J 4 bases; bases outside gene matches: 12. This CDR3 has 17 residues. In germline, CDR1 is MNHEY, CDR2 SMNVEV (reference sequence).

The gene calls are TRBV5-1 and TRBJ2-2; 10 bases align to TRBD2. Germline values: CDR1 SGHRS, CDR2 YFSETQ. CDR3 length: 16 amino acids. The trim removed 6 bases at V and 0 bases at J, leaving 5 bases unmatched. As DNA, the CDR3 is TGCGCCAGCACCAGGACTAGCGGTGCGAACACCGGGGAGCTGTTTTTT. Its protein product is CASTRTSGANTGELFF. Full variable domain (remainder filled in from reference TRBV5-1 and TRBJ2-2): KAGVTQTPRYLIKTRGQQVTLSCSPISGHRSVSWYQQTPGQGLQFLFEYFSETQRNKGNFPGRFSGRQFSNSRSEMNVSTLELGDSALYLCASTRTSGANTGELFFGEGSRLTVL.

CDR3 region: CASRSRDRNYEQYF. The CDR3 region has the DNA TGTGCCAGCAGGTCCAGGGACAGAAACTACGAGCAGTACTTC. The chain recombines TRBV28 with TRBJ2-7; 7 nucleotides agree with TRBD1. Germline V CDR1 and CDR2: MDHEN, SYDVKM. The junction had 8 bases not matched to a gene; V was cut back by 6 bases and J by 3 bases. The length of the CDR3 is 14 residues. The full variable domain, rest sourced from reference TRBV28 and TRBJ2-7, is DVKVTQSSRYLVKRTGEKVFLECVQDMDHENMFWYRQDPGLGLRLIYFSYDVKMKEKGDIPEGYSVSREKKERFSLILESASTNQTSMYLCASRSRDRNYEQYFGPGTRLTVT.

The CDR3 region is CASSLMLVGDTQYF. The DNA for the CDR3 is TGTGCCAGCAGCTTAATGCTAGTCGGAGATACGCAGTATTTT. The chain recombines TRBV7-8 with TRBJ2-3, with D uncertain. CDR1 and CDR2 (germline): SGHVS, FQNEAQ. CDR3 length: 14 residues. Trimming took 2 bases from V and 5 from J, leaving 11 bases between them.

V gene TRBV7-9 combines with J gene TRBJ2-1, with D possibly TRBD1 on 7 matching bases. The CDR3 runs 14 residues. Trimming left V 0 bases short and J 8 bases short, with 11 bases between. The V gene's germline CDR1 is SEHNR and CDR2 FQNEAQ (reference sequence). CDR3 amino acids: CASSLAFRGDEQFF. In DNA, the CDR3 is TGTGCCAGCAGCTTAGCGTTCAGGGGGGATGAGCAGTTCTTC.

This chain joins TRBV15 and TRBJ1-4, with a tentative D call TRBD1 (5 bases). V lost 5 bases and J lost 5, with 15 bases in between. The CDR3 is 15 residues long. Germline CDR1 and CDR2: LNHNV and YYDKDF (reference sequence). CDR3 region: CATSRTTDANEKLFF. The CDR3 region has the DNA TGTGCCACCAGCCGAACGACAGATGCGAATGAAAAACTGTTTTTT.

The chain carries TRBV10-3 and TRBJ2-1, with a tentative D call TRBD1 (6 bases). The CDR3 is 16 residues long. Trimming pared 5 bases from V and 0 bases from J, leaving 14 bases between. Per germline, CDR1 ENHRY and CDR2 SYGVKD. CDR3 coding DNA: TGTGCCATCAGTCCCCGGACAGCCTTCTCCTACAATGAGCAGTTCTTC. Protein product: CAISPRTAFSYNEQFF.

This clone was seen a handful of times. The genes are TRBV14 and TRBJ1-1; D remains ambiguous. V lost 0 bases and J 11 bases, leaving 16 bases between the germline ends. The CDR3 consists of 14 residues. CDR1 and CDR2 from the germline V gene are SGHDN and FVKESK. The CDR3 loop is CASSQDGASLIAFF. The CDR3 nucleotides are TGTGCCAGCAGCCAAGATGGAGCCAGTTTGATTGCTTTCTTT.